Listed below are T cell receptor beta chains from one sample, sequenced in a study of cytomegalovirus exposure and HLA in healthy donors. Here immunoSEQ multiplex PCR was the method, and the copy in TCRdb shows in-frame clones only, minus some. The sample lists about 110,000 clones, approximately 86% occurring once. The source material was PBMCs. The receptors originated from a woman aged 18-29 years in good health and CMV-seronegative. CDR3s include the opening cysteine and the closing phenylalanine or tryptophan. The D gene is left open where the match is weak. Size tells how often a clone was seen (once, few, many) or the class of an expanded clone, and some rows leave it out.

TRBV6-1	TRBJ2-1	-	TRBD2	CASSELAGSYNEQFF	TGTGCCAGCAGTGAACTAGCGGGCTCCTACAATGAGCAGTTCTTC
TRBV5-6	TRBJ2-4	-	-	CASTSQGPAKNIQYF	TGTGCCAGCACCTCCCAGGGCCCAGCCAAAAACATTCAGTACTTC
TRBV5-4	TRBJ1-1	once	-	CASSLAKAPGTEAFF	TGTGCCAGCAGCTTGGCCAAGGCCCCGGGCACTGAAGCTTTCTTT
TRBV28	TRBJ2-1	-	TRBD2	CASRDPLTSGGDSYNEQFF	TGTGCCAGCAGGGACCCCCTGACTAGCGGGGGGGACTCCTACAATGAGCAGTTCTTC
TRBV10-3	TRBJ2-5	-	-	CAISERDQETQYF	TGTGCCATCAGTGAGCGGGATCAAGAGACCCAGTACTTC
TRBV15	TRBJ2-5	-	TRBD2	CATSRDPLAGVETQYF	TGTGCCACCAGCAGAGATCCTCTAGCGGGGGTAGAGACCCAGTACTTC
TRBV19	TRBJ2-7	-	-	CASSRTDNTGYEQYF	TGTGCCAGTAGTCGAACGGACAACACGGGCTACGAGCAGTACTTC
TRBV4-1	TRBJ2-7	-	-	CASSQPYTEGNYEQYF	TGCGCCAGCAGCCAACCCTACACCGAGGGCAATTACGAGCAGTACTTC
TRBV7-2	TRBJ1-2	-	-	CASRRAGQNYGYTF	TGTGCCAGCAGAAGAGCCGGACAGAACTATGGCTACACCTTC
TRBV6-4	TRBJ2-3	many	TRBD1	CASSDGQATDTQYF	TGTGCCAGCAGTGACGGACAGGCCACAGATACGCAGTATTTT
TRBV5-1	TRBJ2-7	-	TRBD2	CASSLVRAGDSYEQYF	TGCGCCAGCAGCTTGGTTCGAGCGGGGGACTCCTACGAGCAGTACTTC
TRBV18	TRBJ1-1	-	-	CASSQYGATEAFF	TGTGCCAGCTCACAGTATGGGGCCACTGAAGCTTTCTTT
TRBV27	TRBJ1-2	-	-	CASRPPRGRGANYGYTF	TGTGCCAGCAGGCCCCCCCGTGGCAGGGGAGCTAACTATGGCTACACCTTC
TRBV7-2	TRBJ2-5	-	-	CASSSSYTGETQYF	TGTGCCAGCAGCTCATCCTACACGGGGGAGACCCAGTACTTC
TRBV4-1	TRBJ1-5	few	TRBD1	CASSRQGLSNQPQHF	TGCGCCAGCAGCCGACAGGGACTTAGCAATCAGCCCCAGCATTTT
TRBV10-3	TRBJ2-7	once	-	CAISEREVPQDEQYF	TGTGCCATCAGTGAAAGGGAGGTCCCCCAGGACGAGCAGTACTTC
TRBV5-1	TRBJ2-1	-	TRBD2	CASSLLSGGNEQFF	TGCGCCAGCAGCTTGCTCAGCGGGGGCAATGAGCAGTTCTTC
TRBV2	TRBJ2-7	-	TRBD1	CASTRDSTDYEQYF	TGTGCCAGCACTCGGGACAGCACCGACTACGAGCAGTACTTC
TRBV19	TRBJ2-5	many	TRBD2	CASSPTSGGTKTQYF	TGTGCCAGTAGCCCGACTAGCGGGGGGACTAAGACCCAGTACTTC
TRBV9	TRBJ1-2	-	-	CASSVDDSGGYTF	TGTGCCAGCAGCGTAGATGATTCAGGTGGCTACACCTTC
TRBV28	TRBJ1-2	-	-	CASSLLRGASGYTF	TGTGCCAGCAGTTTACTCAGGGGCGCGAGTGGCTACACCTTC
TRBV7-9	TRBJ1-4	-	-	CASSADSHNEKLFF	TGTGCCAGCAGCGCCGACAGCCATAATGAAAAACTGTTTTTT
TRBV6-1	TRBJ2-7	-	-	CASSPYSGMHYEQYF	TGTGCCAGCAGTCCCTACTCCGGGATGCACTACGAGCAGTACTTC
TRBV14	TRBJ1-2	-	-	CASSPRDPGGYGYTF	TGTGCCAGCAGCCCCCGGGACCCGGGGGGCTACGGCTACACCTTC
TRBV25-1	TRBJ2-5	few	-	CASSEPQVAQETQYF	TGTGCCAGCAGTGAACCACAGGTGGCCCAAGAGACCCAGTACTTC
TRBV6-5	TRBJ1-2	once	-	CASSYSGSNYGYTF	TGTGCCAGCAGTTACTCAGGGAGCAACTATGGCTACACCTTC
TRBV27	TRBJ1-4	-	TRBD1	CASSRTDRINEKLFF	TGTGCCAGCAGCCGGACGGACAGGATTAATGAAAAACTGTTTTTT
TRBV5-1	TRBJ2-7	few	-	CASSSGTGAGVPYEQYF	TGCGCCAGCAGCTCGGGGACTGGGGCAGGAGTACCCTACGAGCAGTACTTC
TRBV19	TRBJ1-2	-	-	CATSGVASYGYTF	TGTGCCACCTCAGGGGTGGCGAGCTATGGCTACACCTTC
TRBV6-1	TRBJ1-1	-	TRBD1	CASSPGTGTNTEAFF	TGTGCCAGCAGTCCCGGGACAGGGACGAACACTGAAGCTTTCTTT
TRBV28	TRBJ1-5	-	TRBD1	CASSLLPPGTGSNQPQHF	TGTGCCAGCAGTTTGCTACCCCCCGGGACAGGGAGCAATCAGCCCCAGCATTTT
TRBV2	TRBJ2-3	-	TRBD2	CASRLAGAILSTDTQYF	TGTGCCAGCAGACTAGCGGGGGCCATATTGAGCACAGATACGCAGTATTTT
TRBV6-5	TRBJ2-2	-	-	CASIDSGLTGELFF	TGTGCCAGCATTGATAGCGGCCTTACCGGGGAGCTGTTTTTT